This TCR beta chain was sequenced in a study of CD8 T cells in Susac syndrome. Trimming cost V 0 bases and J 4 bases; bases outside gene matches: 6. Germline CDR1 reads LGHNA; CDR2 reads YSLEER. This CDR3 spans 17 amino acids. An amount of RNA that ranged from roughly 0.45 to 1 ug was reverse transcribed with random hexamers. Across 54 Vbeta and 13 Jbeta, immunoSEQ multiplex PCR amplified TCR beta CDR3. A single record per CDR3 protein comes from TCRdb applying MiXCR to the immunoSEQ multiplex PCR reads. Among around 300,000 distinct CDR3 sequences listed, about 89% were seen once. A word on this clonotype: Antigen specificity is unknown.

TCR beta sequencing covered blood CD8+ and CD4+ T cells. Negative isolation yielded CD4+ and CD8+ T cells, and FACS enriched TEMRA cells. Study-wide points: The study's TCR sequencing and HLA analysis drew on a certain number of individuals. That number was acknowledged as relatively small.

The TCR originated in a human donor with multiple sclerosis. Material for sequencing was CD8+ T cells from PBMCs. The rearrangement uses TRBV4-3 and TRBJ2-1; TRBD2 matches 10 bases. The CDR3 DNA sequence: TGCGCCAGCAGCCAAGAGGGGTTAGCGGGAGGATACAATGAGCAGTTCTTC. Its translation is CASSQEGLAGGYNEQFF.